What follows are 23 T cell receptor beta chains derived from one specimen sequenced in a study of blood T cells in healthy people across ages. Sample-barcoded 5' priming and a J-beta primer mix drove a second PCR of about 6 to 11 cycles. TCRdb reanalysed the 5' RACE reads using MiXCR and keeps one entry per CDR3 protein. Of 1.5 million to 2 million distinct CDR3 sequences in the sample, roughly 50% are singletons; the top ten hold 2.1%. Sequencing was carried out using blood. All receptors derive from a woman in her 40s in good health.

This chain links TRBV3-1 with TRBJ1-2, with 7 positions matching TRBD1. V lost 4 bases and J lost 8; bases outside the gene matches: 10. CDR3 length: 14 residues. Germline lookup yields CDR1 LGHDT and CDR2 YNNKEL (reference sequence). CDR3 protein: CASSPSDRADGYTF. The DNA of the CDR3 is TGTGCCAGCAGCCCCTCAGACAGGGCTGACGGCTACACCTTC.

V is TRBV4-2 and J is TRBJ2-7, with TRBD1 as a possible D gene (5 bases). Trimming took 0 bases from V and 0 from J, leaving 15 bases between them. This CDR3 has 17 residues. The germline V gene has CDR1 LGHNA and CDR2 YNFKEQ. CDR3 protein: CASSQEIPQGSSYEQYF. The CDR3 bases are TGTGCCAGCAGCCAAGAAATTCCCCAGGGTTCCTCCTACGAGCAGTACTTC.

This clonotype was found a few times. In DNA form, the CDR3 reads TGCGCCAGCAGCCAAGAATCCACGCTTGAAAAACTGTTTTTT. It specifies CASSQESTLEKLFF. This chain connects TRBV4-1 to TRBJ1-4; D uncertain. The CDR3 consists of 14 residues. Per the germline V gene, CDR1 is MGHRA and CDR2 is YSYEKL. Trimming took 0 bases from V and 7 from J, leaving 9 bases between them.

The V call is TRBV12-3 or TRBV12-4, the J call TRBJ1-2; the D is unclear. Deletions cut 6 bases from V and 3 bases from J, with 11 bases between. The CDR3 contains 13 residues. CDR3 amino acids: CASRVAGYYGYTF. CDR3 DNA sequence: TGTGCCAGCAGGGTTGCAGGATACTATGGCTACACCTTC.

This clonotype was counted only a few times. V gene TRBV28 combines with J gene TRBJ2-1; maybe TRBD2 (5 bases). CDR1 is MDHEN and CDR2 is SYDVKM in the germline V gene. Trimming shortened V by 4 bases and J by 2 bases, and 6 bases separated the two germline ends. This CDR3 contains 13 residues. CDR3 region: CASSSTTYNEQFF. CDR3 nucleotide sequence: TGTGCCAGCAGTTCGACTACCTACAATGAGCAGTTCTTC. The whole variable domain, filled in from reference TRBV28 and TRBJ2-1, reads DVKVTQSSRYLVKRTGEKVFLECVQDMDHENMFWYRQDPGLGLRLIYFSYDVKMKEKGDIPEGYSVSREKKERFSLILESASTNQTSMYLCASSSTTYNEQFFGPGTRLTVL.

This clonotype was observed a handful of times. The rearrangement joins TRBV7-2 to TRBJ2-2; possible D gene TRBD1, 5 bases. Germline assignment: CDR1 SGHTA and CDR2 FQGNSA. This CDR3 contains 13 residues. Trimming stripped 5 bases from V and 7 bases from J, with 11 bases between. CDR3 sequence: CASSPDRDGELFF. Written as DNA, the CDR3 is TGTGCCAGCAGCCCAGACAGAGACGGGGAGCTGTTTTTT.

This clonotype was counted between two and nine times. This chain links TRBV29-1 with TRBJ1-2; no clear D. CDR1 is SQVTM and CDR2 is ANQGSEA in the germline V gene. There are 13 residues in the CDR3. The V gene lost 7 bases and the J gene lost 4 bases, with 16 bases spanning the gap. The CDR3 coding sequence is TGCAGCGGTGCGGCCCCGGGCGGCTATGGCTACACCTTC. It is translated as CSGAAPGGYGYTF.

V usage is TRBV25-1 and J usage is TRBJ2-5, with TRBD1 identical over 8 bases. This CDR3 comprises 13 residues. Germline assignment: CDR1 MGHDK and CDR2 SYGVNS. J gave up 11 bases and V 4 bases, and 9 bases lay outside the gene matches. The CDR3 nucleotides are TGTGCCAGCAGTGGGACAGGGAAAGGGGAGCAGTACTTC. Translated: CASSGTGKGEQYF.

The chain carries TRBV5-1 and TRBJ1-4; weak D call: TRBD1 (5 bases). CDR3 length: 13 amino acids. V lost 4 bases to trimming and J lost 5 bases, with 9 bases between them. Germline V lookup: CDR1 SGHRS, CDR2 YFSETQ. CDR3 loop: CASSEGVNEKLFF. The CDR3 bases are TGCGCCAGCAGCGAAGGGGTCAATGAAAAACTGTTTTTT.

This clonotype was seen a handful of times. The chain has TRBV28 and TRBJ2-3; 14 bases match TRBD2. This CDR3 comprises 19 residues. Germline-derived CDR1 and CDR2 are MDHEN and SYDVKM. Trimming at V came to 4 bases and at J to 0 bases, leaving 9 bases not matched to a gene. CDR3 bases: TGTGCCAGCAGTTCCAGGACTAGCGGGGGGCGTAAAAGCACAGATACGCAGTATTTT. As protein: CASSSRTSGGRKSTDTQYF.

This clonotype was observed a handful of times. The rearrangement joins TRBV7-6 to TRBJ2-1, with TRBD2 matching 10 bases. This CDR3 has 16 amino acids. V lost 5 bases and J lost 2; bases outside the gene matches: 6. Germline-derived CDR1 and CDR2 are SGHVS and FNYEAQ. The chain's CDR3 is CASSPESGGAYNEQFF. The CDR3 DNA is TGTGCCAGCAGCCCAGAGAGCGGGGGGGCCTACAATGAGCAGTTCTTC.

A single count supports this clonotype. The chain combines TRBV20-1 with TRBJ2-1; TRBD1 matches at 8 bases. Germline CDR1 reads DFQATT; CDR2 reads SNEGSKA (reference sequence). V lost 6 bases to trimming and J lost 4 bases; unmatched junction nucleotides: 8. The CDR3 runs to 14 residues. In DNA form, the CDR3 reads TGCAGTGCCTCTGACAGGGGCCCTTACAATGAGCAGTTCTTC. Encoded protein: CSASDRGPYNEQFF.

V usage is TRBV9 and J usage is TRBJ2-1; perhaps D is TRBD1 or TRBD2 (5 bases each). In germline, CDR1 is SGDLS, CDR2 YYNGEE. V dropped 4 bases and J dropped 9 bases, with 17 bases sitting between them. The CDR3 is 14 amino acids. CDR3 loop: CASSYQGFGSEQFF. The CDR3 bases are TGTGCCAGCAGCTATCAGGGTTTTGGGAGTGAGCAGTTCTTC.

The CDR3 here is CASSPTPRANTGELFF. The CDR3 DNA sequence: TGCGCCAGCAGCCCTACCCCTAGAGCGAACACCGGGGAGCTGTTTTTT. The chain has TRBV4-3 and TRBJ2-2; D gene unclear. The V gene's germline CDR1 is LGHNA and CDR2 YSLEER. The ends were cut back, 4 bases at V and 0 bases at J, with 12 bases in the middle. The CDR3 has 16 amino acids.

This chain connects TRBV6-2 or TRBV6-3 to TRBJ2-5; D unresolved. Per the germline V gene, CDR1 is MNHEY and CDR2 is SVGEGT. The CDR3 consists of 15 residues. Trimming cost V 2 bases and J 4 bases, with 14 bases left between them. The CDR3 coding sequence is TGTGCCAGCAGTTACGACACCCAGCGCGGAGAGACCCAGTACTTC. This encodes CASSYDTQRGETQYF.

This clonotype came up a few times. The chain combines TRBV28 with TRBJ2-5, with TRBD2 identical over 14 bases. The J call is doubtful: the DNA matches TRBJ2-7 better. CDR1 and CDR2 from the germline V gene are MDHEN and SYDVKM. CDR3 length: 16 residues. The CDR3 is CASSLGGLAGAYEQYF. The CDR3 DNA sequence: TGTGCCAGCAGTTTGGGGGGACTAGCGGGGGCCTACGAGCAGTACTTC.

The J gene is TRBJ2-3, the V gene TRBV14, with 8 bases fitting TRBD1. Germline CDR1 reads SGHDN; CDR2 reads FVKESK. V shed 3 bases and J 9 bases; nucleotides not matched to a gene: 8. There are 14 residues in the CDR3. The CDR3 sequence: CASSQSGQGKTQYF. As DNA, the CDR3 is TGTGCCAGCAGCCAGAGCGGACAGGGAAAAACGCAGTATTTT.

As to this clonotype: This may come from a read error, since a much larger clone is one base off. J is TRBJ1-1 and V is TRBV7-9; D unresolved. Looked up from germline, CDR1 is SEHNR and CDR2 is FQNEAQ (reference sequence). Trimming shortened V by 5 bases and J by 0 bases, and 7 bases separated the two germline ends. This CDR3 contains 13 residues. CDR3 nucleotide sequence: TGTGCCAGCAGCCCCAAATTGAACACTGAAGCTTTCTTT. Residues: CASSPKLNTEAFF.

Regarding this clonotype: Germline is not matched at one junction end, which may reflect a read error. This chain links TRBV20-1 with TRBJ2-1; 7 nucleotides agree with TRBD2. Germline CDR1 is DFQATT and CDR2 is SNEGSKA (reference sequence). This CDR3 spans 18 amino acids. CDR3 nucleotide sequence: TGCAGTGCTCCCAGACTAGCATCGGGGGTCCCTAATTACAATGAGCGGTTCTTC. Encoded protein: CSAPRLASGVPNYNERFF.

The chain carries TRBV28 and TRBJ2-7, with D possibly TRBD1 on 6 matching bases. CDR1 and CDR2 (germline): MDHEN, SYDVKM. The CDR3 sequence is 15 residues long. V was pared by 6 bases and J by 1 base, with 16 bases between. CDR3 sequence: CASSLIQGKSYEQYF. The CDR3 coding sequence is TGTGCCAGCAGCCTAATACAGGGAAAATCCTACGAGCAGTACTTC.

The rearrangement joins TRBV28 to TRBJ2-3, with 7 bases matching TRBD1. Trimming at V came to 4 bases and at J to 2 bases, leaving 6 bases not matched to a gene. Germline V gives CDR1 MDHEN, CDR2 SYDVKM. CDR3 size: 15 residues. The CDR3 sequence is CASSSTGLNTDTQYF. CDR3 DNA sequence: TGTGCCAGCAGTTCGACAGGGTTAAACACAGATACGCAGTATTTT.

The chain uses TRBV12-5 and TRBJ2-3; TRBD1 is a possible D gene (6 bases). The CDR3 totals 14 residues. CDR1 and CDR2 from the germline V gene are LGHNT and FRNRAP. V lost 5 bases and J 4 bases, leaving 13 bases between the germline ends. The DNA for the CDR3 is TGTGCTAGTGGTCCGCCGGGACACTCAGATACGCAGTATTTT. Translation gives CASGPPGHSDTQYF.

The V gene is TRBV6-1, the J gene TRBJ2-1; the match to TRBD2 covers 16 bases. The J segment lost 7 bases and the V segment lost 2 bases, leaving 5 bases of the junction unmatched. The germline V gene has CDR1 MNHNS and CDR2 SASEGT. CDR3 length equals 17 residues. Written as DNA, the CDR3 is TGTGCCAGCAGTGAACCGGGACTAGCGGGGGGGACTAATGAGCAGTTCTTC. Translation: CASSEPGLAGGTNEQFF.